The rows below give T cell receptor beta chains drawn from one sample of a study of T cells in localized non-small cell lung cancer. Repertoires were generated with immunoSEQ multiplex PCR, while TCRdb's copy carries only in-frame clones and drops some. The sample carries roughly 3,400 clones, about 22% recorded once. The sample consisted of lung tumor tissue, taken before any cancer treatment. The receptors shown here come from a woman between 35 and 75 years old with stage I lung adenocarcinoma. Both conserved end residues are part of each CDR3. The D gene is left open where the match is weak. Clone size appears in some rows only: once, few, many, or a class for an expanded clone.

TRBJ1-2 | few | TRBD1 | TRBV6-8 | TGTGCCAGCAGTTCTCCCGGGACAGGGGTATATGGCTACACCTTC | CASSSPGTGVYGYTF
TRBJ2-7 | - | - | TRBV12-5 | TGTGCTAGTGGTTTGGACTCTACGCAGGCGCAGTACTTC | CASGLDSTQAQYF
TRBJ2-3 | few | TRBD1 | TRBV11-3 | TGTGCCAGCAGAACCGGGACAGGGGAGATAGATACGCAGTATTTT | CASRTGTGEIDTQYF
TRBJ2-4 | - | - | TRBV10-1 | TGCGCCAGCAGTTCCCAAAACATTCAGTACTTC | CASSSQNIQYF
TRBJ1-4 | - | - | TRBV18 | TGTGCCAGCTCACTGACAGGACGCAATGAAAAACTGTTTTTT | CASSLTGRNEKLFF
TRBJ1-1 | few | - | TRBV11-3 | TGTGCCAGCAGCTTAGTCTCCGGGAGCACTGAAGCTTTCTTT | CASSLVSGSTEAFF
TRBJ2-7 | few | - | TRBV7-5 | TGTGCCAGCAGCCCGGCAGGGTCCCGGTCCTACGAGCAGTACTTC | CASSPAGSRSYEQYF
TRBJ2-2 | - | - | TRBV14 | TGTGCCAGCAGCCAGGTGAACACCGGGGAGCTGTTTTTT | CASSQVNTGELFF
TRBJ2-5 | - | TRBD2 | TRBV11-3 | TGTGCCAGCAGCCCCAGGGAGGGATGGGAGACCCAGTACTTC | CASSPREGWETQYF
TRBJ2-6 | - | - | TRBV7-1 | TGTGCCAGCAGCTTAAGGGGTTCTGGGGCCAACGTCCTGACTTTC | CASSLRGSGANVLTF
TRBJ2-1 | - | - | TRBV11-3 | TGTGCCAGCAGCTCCCGAAGGGACGGCCACAATGAGCAGTTCTTC | CASSSRRDGHNEQFF
TRBJ1-1 | few | - | TRBV18 | TGTGCCAGCTCACAGGCTAACACTGAAGCTTTCTTT | CASSQANTEAFF
TRBJ1-6 | - | - | TRBV30 | TGTGCCTGCCCGAAGGTCAGGGGCGCGGTGGATTCACCCCTCCACTTT | CACPKVRGAVDSPLHF
TRBJ1-1 | - | - | TRBV18 | TGTGCCAGCTCACCGGTGGGGACCACTGAAGCTTTCTTT | CASSPVGTTEAFF
TRBJ2-2 | few | - | TRBV6-8 | TGTGCCATCAGTGCTGTTAGGGTCCGTCAGGGCACCGGGGAGCTGTTTTTT | CAISAVRVRQGTGELFF
TRBJ2-2 | - | TRBD2 | TRBV6-8 | TGTGCCAGCAGTTACTCGACTAGCGGGGGAGCGAACACCGGGGAGCTGTTTTTT | CASSYSTSGGANTGELFF
TRBJ1-2 | few | - | TRBV14 | TGTGCCAGCAGCCAATACAGGGAAGGCTACACCTTC | CASSQYREGYTF
TRBJ2-1 | large | - | TRBV4-1 | TGCGCCAGCAGCCAAGATCGGCAGGGTAACGATGAGCAGTTCTTC | CASSQDRQGNDEQFF
TRBJ2-1 | few | TRBD2 | TRBV6-8 | TGTGCCAGCAGTTCGCCAAGGCTCAGCGGGAGGGCCACTGAGCAGTTCTTC | CASSSPRLSGRATEQFF
TRBJ2-2 | - | - | TRBV5-1 | TGCGCCAGCAGCATAAGGACAGACACCGGGGAGCTGTTTTTT | CASSIRTDTGELFF
TRBJ2-1 | - | TRBD2 | TRBV19 | TGTGCCAGTACGGGGTTAGCGGGCCCCGGGGGCAATGAGCAGTTCTTC | CASTGLAGPGGNEQFF
TRBJ1-5 | many | - | TRBV11-3 | TGTGCCAGCAGCTTATTCGGGGTAGGGGGCAATCAGCCCCAGCATTTT | CASSLFGVGGNQPQHF
TRBJ2-3 | few | - | TRBV29-1 | TGCAGCGTTGGAGACGGGGGGCGAACAGATACGCAGTATTTT | CSVGDGGRTDTQYF
TRBJ1-5 | large | - | TRBV11-3 | TGTGCCAGCAGCTCGAAACCCTATTCAGGGGGCAATCAGCCCCAGCATTTT | CASSSKPYSGGNQPQHF
TRBJ1-2 | few | TRBD1 | TRBV6-8 | TGTGCCAGCAGTTACTCGGGGCAGGGGGCGTATTGGGGTCAGAGCTACACCTTC | CASSYSGQGAYWGQSYTF
TRBJ1-4 | - | - | TRBV9 | TGTGCCAGCGAGGGGGGTGACGAAAAACTGTTTTTT | CASEGGDEKLFF
TRBJ1-1 | few | - | TRBV18 | TGTGCCAGCTCACCAGCAGGGCTGGACACTGAAGCTTTCTTT | CASSPAGLDTEAFF
TRBJ2-7 | few | TRBD1 | TRBV6-8 | TGTGCCAGCAGTTACGACAGGGGAGGCTACGAGCAGTACTTC | CASSYDRGGYEQYF
TRBJ1-1 | medium-sized | TRBD1 | TRBV11-3 | TGTGCCAGCAGCTCGCAGGGGACAGCGAACACTGAAGCTTTCTTT | CASSSQGTANTEAFF
TRBJ2-1 | - | - | TRBV12-5 | TGTGCCAGCTCTCTTTCTGGCGGGTTGCAGTTCTTC | CASSLSGGLQFF
TRBJ2-1 | - | TRBD2 | TRBV11-3 | TGTGCCAGCAGCTCTCTGACTAGCGGGAGGGAGCAGTTCTTC | CASSSLTSGREQFF
TRBJ1-5 | few | TRBD1 | TRBV19 | TGTGCCAGTAGCCGGACAGGCCCAAAGGGCAATCAGCCCCAGCATTTT | CASSRTGPKGNQPQHF